These 9 T cell receptor beta chains were sequenced from one sample in a study of blood T cell repertoires in COVID-19. Generated by immunoSEQ multiplex PCR, the TCRdb table keeps only in-frame clones and is missing some. The data show roughly 60,000 clones, around 84% seen once. What was sequenced was peripheral blood. All receptors come from a woman aged 60-75 years with acute or convalescent COVID-19.

The V and J genes are TRBV10-1 and TRBJ2-3; TRBD1 matches 10 bases. V was pared by 8 bases and J by 3 bases, with 5 bases of the junction left unmatched. There are 14 residues in the CDR3. Looked up from germline, CDR1 is WNHNN and CDR2 is SYGVQD (reference sequence). DNA for the CDR3: TGCGCCAGCGCCGGGACAGGGGTGACAGATACGCAGTATTTT. Residues: CASAGTGVTDTQYF.

The chain combines TRBV9 with TRBJ2-5; the match to TRBD2 covers 7 bases. This CDR3 comprises 15 residues. V trimming: 3 bases; J trimming: 5 bases; junction bases outside the gene matches: 10. The V gene's germline CDR1 is SGDLS and CDR2 YYNGEE. CDR3 nucleotides: TGTGCCAGCAGCGGCGGACTAGTTGTCTGGGAGACCCAGTACTTC. It codes for CASSGGLVVWETQYF.

The V gene is TRBV24-1, the J gene TRBJ2-1, with TRBD2 matching 7 bases. With V trimmed by 4 bases and J by 0 bases, 5 bases remained unmatched. CDR1 and CDR2 from the germline V gene are KGHDR and SFDVKD. This CDR3 region has 16 residues. The CDR3 nucleotides are TGTGCCACCAGTGACCCCGGGGGGTTCTCCTACAATGAGCAGTTCTTC. The encoded protein is CATSDPGGFSYNEQFF.

The chain recombines TRBV19 with TRBJ2-3; D unresolved. Trimming removed 5 bases from V and 7 bases from J, with 13 bases in between. Per the germline V gene, CDR1 is LNHDA and CDR2 is SQIVND (reference sequence). This CDR3 contains 13 residues. The CDR3 DNA sequence: TGTGCCAGTAGTGGTCAGCCCAGGAATACGCAGTATTTT. Translation: CASSGQPRNTQYF.

This clone was recorded only once. The V gene is TRBV5-4, the J gene TRBJ2-5; D perhaps matches TRBD2 (6 bases). The length of the CDR3 is 14 residues. Germline V gene data show CDR1 as SGHNT and CDR2 as YYREEE (reference sequence). The V end was cut by 4 bases, the J end by 1 base, with 11 bases between. The CDR3 sequence: CASSPRDFQETQYF. For the CDR3, the DNA is TGTGCCAGCAGCCCCCGGGACTTCCAAGAGACCCAGTACTTC.

This chain uses TRBV30 with TRBJ1-2; the match to TRBD1 covers 10 bases. CDR1 is GTSNPN, CDR2 SVGIG, per germline (reference sequence). V trimming: 3 bases; J trimming: 5 bases; junction bases outside the gene matches: 18. The CDR3 totals 18 residues. The chain's CDR3 is CAWSAGTGAGAVGYGYTF. The CDR3 nucleotides are TGTGCCTGGAGCGCCGGGACAGGGGCTGGGGCGGTAGGATATGGCTACACCTTC.

The chain employs TRBV24-1 and TRBJ2-2, with D hard to call. Germline CDR1 and CDR2: KGHDR and SFDVKD. The CDR3 has 16 amino acids. Trimming cost V 3 bases and J 0 bases, with 10 bases left between them. CDR3 protein: CATSDARPSNTGELFF. Written as DNA, the CDR3 is TGTGCCACCAGTGATGCGCGCCCTTCGAACACCGGGGAGCTGTTTTTT.

Of note for this clone: An end of the junction differs from the germline gene, which may be a read error. This sequence joins TRBV18 and TRBJ1-1; perhaps TRBD1 as D (6 bases). The CDR3 extends over 14 amino acids. The germline V gene has CDR1 KGHSH and CDR2 LQKENI. The CDR3 region is CATSPSGVNTEAFF. CDR3 coding DNA: TGTGCCACCTCACCATCAGGGGTGAACACTGAAGCTTTCTTT.

CDR3 loop: CASSLDLTGSGNTIYF. For the CDR3, the DNA is TGTGCCAGCAGCTTAGATCTAACGGGGTCTGGAAACACCATATATTTT. The chain employs TRBV11-2 and TRBJ1-3; D gene unclear. This CDR3 comprises 16 residues. Trimming cost V 0 bases and J 1 base, with 10 bases left between them. Germline V gene lookup returns CDR1 SGHAT and CDR2 FQNNGV.